A single sample is the source of the 8 T cell receptor beta chains below, sequenced in a study of T cell clonality in common variable immunodeficiency. General study results and limits: In common variable immunodeficiency, TCR beta chains reportedly carried fewer deletions and N-nucleotide insertions.

The repertoire was sequenced with immunoSEQ multiplex PCR; TCRdb's copy has only in-frame clones and lacks some. The sample is made up of fewer than 25,000 clones, none counted only once. No antigens are known for them. Sample: peripheral blood mononuclear cells. These receptors were taken from a human donor with common variable immunodeficiency.

This clone has ten or more counts. The DNA read from the CDR3 is TGTGCCAGCAGTTCAGGAGTCTACGAG. Translating it yields CASSSGVYE. The CDR3 in its entirety is CASSSGVYEQYF. The V gene is TRBV7-9, the J gene TRBJ2-7; D not resolved. The observed sequence ends 3 residues before the CDR3 terminus, with the missing tail filled in from the germline J gene. V shed 6 bases and J shed 3 bases, with 9 bases lying between them. The CDR3 has 12 amino acids. Germline-derived CDR1 and CDR2 are SEHNR and FQNEAQ (reference sequence).

This clone has ten or more counts. The missing CDR3 end, 3 residues past where the read stops, is filled in from the germline J gene. The genes are TRBV5-1 and TRBJ2-7; the match to TRBD2 covers 8 bases. From germline, CDR1 is SGHRS and CDR2 YFSETQ. V lost 0 bases and J lost 0; bases outside the gene matches: 5. The CDR3 spans 16 residues. The CDR3 loop reads CASSLAGGGSSYEQYF. The DNA read from the CDR3 is TGCGCCAGCAGCTTGGCCGGGGGGGGAAGCTCCTACGAG.

This clone was seen a handful of times. With the read ending 3 residues before the CDR3 end, the germline J gene is used to fill in that end. This rearrangement joins TRBV5-1 to TRBJ2-4; 7 nucleotides align to TRBD2. The CDR3 is 15 amino acids. CDR1 is SGHRS, CDR2 YFSETQ, per germline. Losses at the gene ends were 2 bases for V and 7 bases for J; bases not matched to a gene: 9. The CDR3 is CASSFRGGPSNIQYF. The CDR3 DNA, read in part, is TGCGCCAGCAGCTTCCGCGGGGGTCCGTCGAACATT.

This clone was found many times. The read gets to within 3 residues of the CDR3 end, and the germline J gene fills in the rest. The genes are TRBV5-4 and TRBJ2-3; TRBD2 agrees at 10 bases. J gave up 4 bases and V 3 bases, and 5 bases lay outside the gene matches. This CDR3 has 15 residues. Germline assignment: CDR1 SGHNT and CDR2 YYREEE (reference sequence). The CDR3 protein is CASSSSGSGSDTQYF. The covered CDR3 bases are TGTGCCAGCAGCTCTAGCGGGAGCGGGTCAGATACG.

This clone was counted at least ten times. The CDR3 loop is CASSLEGGQEKAFF. The part of the CDR3 DNA that was read is TGTGCCAGCAGCTTAGAAGGGGGACAAGAAAAA. The gene calls are TRBV7-3 and TRBJ1-1; weak D call: TRBD1 (6 bases). The DNA ends 3 residues before the CDR3 does, and the rest of the CDR3 is filled in from the germline J gene. CDR1 SGHTA and CDR2 FQGTGA come from the germline V gene. The CDR3 is 14 residues long.

This clone was seen at least ten times. The CDR3 is cut off 3 residues early in the read; its end comes from the germline J gene. Other DNA sequences in the sample encode the same CDR3. This chain uses TRBV10-3 with TRBJ2-5, with 7 positions matching TRBD2. Germline assignment: CDR1 ENHRY and CDR2 SYGVKD. V lost 2 bases, J lost 5 bases, and 2 bases stayed unmatched. This CDR3 contains 13 residues. The sequenced part of the CDR3 DNA is TGTGCCATCAGTGAGAGGGGAGGGGAGACC. Encoded protein: CAISERGGET. The entire CDR3 protein reads CAISERGGETQYF.

As concerns this clone: The read falls 3 residues short of the CDR3 end, and the missing part is taken from the germline J gene. The V gene is TRBV7-2, the J gene TRBJ2-2; 9 nucleotides match TRBD1. Germline loops: CDR1 SGHTA, CDR2 FQGNSA. This CDR3 is 17 amino acids long. V was clipped by 0 bases and J by 3 bases; unmatched bases: 5. CDR3 loop: CASSLARDRAYTGELFF. The sequenced CDR3 bases are TGTGCCAGCAGCTTAGCGCGGGACAGGGCTTACACCGGGGAG.

This clone was detected ten times or more. The CDR3 is cut off 3 residues early in the read; its end comes from the germline J gene. This chain uses TRBV5-5 with TRBJ1-2; D unclear. Per germline, CDR1 SGHKS and CDR2 YYEKEE (reference sequence). This CDR3 comprises 14 residues. Trimming removed 4 bases from V and 7 bases from J, with 17 bases in between. The covered CDR3 bases are TGTGCCAGCAGCCTGGATGAGGGTCTCTCTGGC. Protein product: CASSLDEGLSG. The whole CDR3 protein reads CASSLDEGLSGYTF.